Sequencing of this T cell receptor (beta chain) was carried out in a study of blood T cell repertoires in COVID-19. Study information: Donors in the United States, Italy and Spain gave samples during acute or convalescent COVID-19. Nucleic acid was either cDNA or gDNA, and it came from T cells, B-cell-depleted T cells, or PBMCs.

Using immunoSEQ multiplex PCR, the repertoire was profiled, and TCRdb retains in-frame clones only, with some absent. The sample lists about 50,000 clones, about 86% occurring once. The trim removed 5 bases at V and 5 bases at J, leaving 9 bases unmatched. This CDR3 is built from 15 residues. Germline assignment: CDR1 SGHTA and CDR2 FQGNSA. The V and J genes are TRBV7-2 and TRBJ2-5; 9 nucleotides align to TRBD2. The sample comprised peripheral blood. This sequence originates from a man at least 80 years old with active COVID-19. The CDR3 DNA follows: TGTGCCAGCAGCCCGGTAGCGGGAGTTGTGGAGACCCAGTACTTC. It is translated as CASSPVAGVVETQYF.